Listed below are T cell receptor beta chains from one sample, sequenced in a study of spatial heterogeneity in lung cancer. TCRdb reprocessed the 5' RACE reads via MiXCR and lists one record per CDR3 protein. The sample records around 92,000 distinct CDR3 sequences, approximately 12% being singletons. The sample in question was PBMCs, obtained at surgery. The receptors come from a male donor with early-stage non-small cell lung cancer. Both conserved end residues are part of each CDR3. Fields, in order: J gene, clone size, V gene, D gene, CDR3 DNA, CDR3 protein. D genes are given only for firm matches. Not all rows give a size; the values are once, few, many and, for expanded clones, a class.

>TRBJ2-5|few|TRBV4-3|TRBD2
TGCGCCAGCAGCCAAGATGGAGGCGGGGGAGATTATACCCAAGAGACCCAGTACTTC
CASSQDGGGGDYTQETQYF
>TRBJ1-5|NA|TRBV10-3|NA
TGTGCCATACAACGGGAGAGCAATCAGCCCCAGCATTTT
CAIQRESNQPQHF
>TRBJ2-4|many|TRBV12-2|NA
TGTGCAAGTCGCCCCAGACCTGAGGGGTACTTC
CASRPRPEGYF
>TRBJ1-1|few|TRBV7-8|NA
TGTGCCAGCAGCTTAGACCCGGGATCCTCAGCTGAAGCTTTCTTT
CASSLDPGSSAEAFF
>TRBJ1-5|NA|TRBV9|TRBD1
TGTGCCAGCAGCGAGACAGGGGGAGGACAGCCCCAGCATTTT
CASSETGGGQPQHF
>TRBJ2-1|many|TRBV7-9|NA
TGTGCCAGCAGCTTAGAGGGATTTGGTGAGCAGTTCTTC
CASSLEGFGEQFF
>TRBJ2-1|NA|TRBV9|NA
TGTGCCAGCAGCGTAGCTTCATTAGGGCCCTACAATGAGCAGTTCTTC
CASSVASLGPYNEQFF
>TRBJ2-1|few|TRBV12-3/TRBV12-4|NA
TGTGCCAGCAGTATTAGCTATGAGCAGTTCTTC
CASSISYEQFF
>TRBJ1-2|NA|TRBV6-1|NA
TGTGCCAGCAGTGTAGGGCGACGTCCAGATGGCTACACCTTC
CASSVGRRPDGYTF
>TRBJ2-3|NA|TRBV5-1|NA
TGCGCCAGCAGCTTGCTACTTACCACAGATACGCAGTATTTT
CASSLLLTTDTQYF
>TRBJ2-3|NA|TRBV7-7|TRBD2
TGTGCTAGCAGCAATGGACTAGCGGGGCACACAGATACGCAGTATTTT
CASSNGLAGHTDTQYF
>TRBJ2-7|few|TRBV6-6|TRBD1
TGTGCCAGCAGTTCCGTTTTCCGGGGACAGGGCCCCTACGAGCAGTACTTC
CASSSVFRGQGPYEQYF
>TRBJ2-7|NA|TRBV5-5|TRBD1
TGTGCCAGCAGCCGAAGCGGGACAGGGTCCTACGAGCAGTACTTC
CASSRSGTGSYEQYF
>TRBJ1-4|few|TRBV20-1|NA
TGCAGTGCTCGGATTTTCACTAATGAAAAACTGTTTTTT
CSARIFTNEKLFF
>TRBJ1-1|many|TRBV2|NA
TGTGCCAGCAGTGACGGGGCGAGGACTGAAGCTTTCTTT
CASSDGARTEAFF
>TRBJ2-1|NA|TRBV7-2|TRBD1
TGTGCCAGCAGCTTATGGGACAGGGGCAATGAGCAGTTCTTC
CASSLWDRGNEQFF
>TRBJ2-4|few|TRBV5-1|NA
TGCGCCAGCTCTTCGGGGGGCGAAAACATTCAGTACTTC
CASSSGGENIQYF
>TRBJ2-1|many|TRBV7-2|NA
TGTGCCAGCAGCTTCTGGGACCCAGCGCGTGAGCAGTTCTTC
CASSFWDPAREQFF
>TRBJ2-7|few|TRBV28|TRBD2
TGTGCCAGCTCCAGGACTAGCGGGACTTCCTACGAGCAGTACTTC
CASSRTSGTSYEQYF
>TRBJ2-7|few|TRBV27|TRBD1
TGTGCCAGCAGTTCCGCCCGGACAGGGAGATACGAGCAGTACTTC
CASSSARTGRYEQYF
>TRBJ2-1|NA|TRBV7-2|NA
TGTGCCAGCAGCGTCACAGCTGGGACAAATGAGCAGTTCTTC
CASSVTAGTNEQFF
>TRBJ2-7|NA|TRBV19|NA
TGTGCCAGTAGTTCTCGACAGAGCTCCTACGAGCAGTACTTC
CASSSRQSSYEQYF
>TRBJ2-7|NA|TRBV7-3|TRBD2
TGTGCCAGCAGCTTAATGGCTAGCGGGGATTACGAGCAGTACTTC
CASSLMASGDYEQYF
>TRBJ1-2|many|TRBV7-9|NA
TGTGCCAGCAGCCCCCCCTACACCTTC
CASSPPYTF